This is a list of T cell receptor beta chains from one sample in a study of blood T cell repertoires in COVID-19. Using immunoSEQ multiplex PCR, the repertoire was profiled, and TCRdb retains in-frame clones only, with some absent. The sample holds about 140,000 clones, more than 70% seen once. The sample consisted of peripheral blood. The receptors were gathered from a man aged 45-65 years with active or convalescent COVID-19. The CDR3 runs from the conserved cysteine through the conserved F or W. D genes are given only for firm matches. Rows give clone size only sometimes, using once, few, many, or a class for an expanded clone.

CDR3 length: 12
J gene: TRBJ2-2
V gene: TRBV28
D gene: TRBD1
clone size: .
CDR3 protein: CASRQGSGELFF
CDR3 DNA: TGTGCCAGCAGACAGGGGTCCGGGGAGCTGTTTTTT

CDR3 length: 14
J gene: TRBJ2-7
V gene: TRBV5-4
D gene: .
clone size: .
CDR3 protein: CASSSRDQRYEQYF
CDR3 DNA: TGTGCCAGCAGCTCTCGAGACCAGAGGTACGAGCAGTACTTC

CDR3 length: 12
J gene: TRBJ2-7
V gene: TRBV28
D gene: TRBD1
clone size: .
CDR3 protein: CASSTGGVEQYF
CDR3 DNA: TGTGCCAGCAGCACAGGGGGCGTCGAGCAGTACTTC

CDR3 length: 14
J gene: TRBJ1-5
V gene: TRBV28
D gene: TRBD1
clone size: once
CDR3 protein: CASRQTGGVQPQHF
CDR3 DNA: TGTGCCAGCAGGCAAACAGGGGGCGTTCAGCCCCAGCATTTT

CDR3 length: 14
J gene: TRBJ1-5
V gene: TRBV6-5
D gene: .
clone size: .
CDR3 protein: CASSFRGGNQPQHF
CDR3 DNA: TGTGCCAGCAGTTTTCGCGGGGGCAATCAGCCCCAGCATTTT

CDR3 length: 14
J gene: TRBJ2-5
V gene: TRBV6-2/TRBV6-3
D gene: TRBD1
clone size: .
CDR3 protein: CASSRTGGGETQYF
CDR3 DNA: TGTGCCAGCAGTCGGACAGGGGGTGGAGAGACCCAGTACTTC

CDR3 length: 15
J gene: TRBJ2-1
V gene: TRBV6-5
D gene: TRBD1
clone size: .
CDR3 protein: CASRGQGSSYNEQFF
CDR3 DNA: TGTGCCAGCAGGGGACAGGGGAGCTCCTACAATGAGCAGTTCTTC

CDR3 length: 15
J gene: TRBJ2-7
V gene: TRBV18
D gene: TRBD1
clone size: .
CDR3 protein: CASSPNRGVTYEQYF
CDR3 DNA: TGTGCCAGCTCACCAAACAGGGGAGTCACCTACGAGCAGTACTTC

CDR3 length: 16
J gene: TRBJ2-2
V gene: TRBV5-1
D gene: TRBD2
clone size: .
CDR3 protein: CASSPSGSPLSGELFF
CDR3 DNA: TGCGCCAGCAGCCCTAGCGGGAGCCCCTTGAGTGGGGAGCTGTTTTTT

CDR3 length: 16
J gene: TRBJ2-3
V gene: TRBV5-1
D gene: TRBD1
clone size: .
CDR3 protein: CASRPRGTGGTDTQYF
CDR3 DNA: TGCGCCAGCAGACCTAGGGGGACAGGGGGCACAGATACGCAGTATTTT

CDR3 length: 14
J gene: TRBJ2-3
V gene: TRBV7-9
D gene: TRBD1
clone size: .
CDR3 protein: CASRPDRGADTQYF
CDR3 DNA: TGTGCCAGCAGACCTGACAGGGGCGCAGATACGCAGTATTTT

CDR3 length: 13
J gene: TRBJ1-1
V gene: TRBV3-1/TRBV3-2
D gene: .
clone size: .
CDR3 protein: CASSLRGSAEAFF
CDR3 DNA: TGTGCCAGCAGCCTCCGTGGCTCTGCTGAAGCTTTCTTT

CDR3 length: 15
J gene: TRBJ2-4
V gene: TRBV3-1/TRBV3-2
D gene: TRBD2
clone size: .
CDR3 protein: CASSQLRTSKNIQYF
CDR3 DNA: TGTGCCAGCAGCCAGCTTCGGACTAGTAAAAACATTCAGTACTTC

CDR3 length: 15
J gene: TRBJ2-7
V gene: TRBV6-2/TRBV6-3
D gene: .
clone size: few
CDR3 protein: CASSFRGLRLYEQYF
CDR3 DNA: TGTGCCAGCAGTTTCAGGGGCCTTAGGCTCTACGAGCAGTACTTC

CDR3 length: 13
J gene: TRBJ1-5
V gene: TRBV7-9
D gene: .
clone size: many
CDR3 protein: CASSLTTAQPQHF
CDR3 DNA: TGTGCCAGCAGCTTAACGACAGCGCAGCCCCAGCATTTT

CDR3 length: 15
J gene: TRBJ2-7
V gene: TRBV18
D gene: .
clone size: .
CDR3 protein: CASSPIEGSSREQYF
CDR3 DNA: TGTGCCAGCTCACCTATAGAGGGATCCTCTAGAGAGCAGTACTTC

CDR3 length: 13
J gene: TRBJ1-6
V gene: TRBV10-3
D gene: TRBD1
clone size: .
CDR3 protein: CANRDSYNSPLHF
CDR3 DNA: TGTGCCAATAGGGACAGTTATAATTCACCCCTCCACTTT

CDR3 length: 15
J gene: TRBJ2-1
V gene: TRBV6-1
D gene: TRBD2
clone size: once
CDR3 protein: CASSVSGRMYNEQFF
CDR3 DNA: TGTGCCAGCAGTGTGAGCGGGAGGATGTACAATGAGCAGTTCTTC

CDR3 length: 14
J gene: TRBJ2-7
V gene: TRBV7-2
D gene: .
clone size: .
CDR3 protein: CASSLGRWADEQYF
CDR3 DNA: TGTGCCAGCAGCTTAGGGCGCTGGGCTGACGAGCAGTACTTC

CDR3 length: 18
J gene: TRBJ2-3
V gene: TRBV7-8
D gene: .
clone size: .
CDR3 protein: CASSLSLNQRISTDTQYF
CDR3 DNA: TGTGCCAGCAGCCTTAGTCTTAACCAGCGGATATCCACAGATACGCAGTATTTT

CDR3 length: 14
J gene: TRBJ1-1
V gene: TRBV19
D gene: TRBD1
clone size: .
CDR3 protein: CASKLQGANTEAFF
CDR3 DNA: TGTGCCAGTAAGTTACAGGGGGCGAACACTGAAGCTTTCTTT

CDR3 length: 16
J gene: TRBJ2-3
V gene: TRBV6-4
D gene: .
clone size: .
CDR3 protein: CASSERGSLNTDTQYF
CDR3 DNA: TGTGCCAGCAGTGAGCGTGGGAGCTTGAACACAGATACGCAGTATTTT

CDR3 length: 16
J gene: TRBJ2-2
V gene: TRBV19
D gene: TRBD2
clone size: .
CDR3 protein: CASNGLAGGNTGELFF
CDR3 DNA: TGTGCCAGTAATGGACTAGCGGGAGGGAACACCGGGGAGCTGTTTTTT